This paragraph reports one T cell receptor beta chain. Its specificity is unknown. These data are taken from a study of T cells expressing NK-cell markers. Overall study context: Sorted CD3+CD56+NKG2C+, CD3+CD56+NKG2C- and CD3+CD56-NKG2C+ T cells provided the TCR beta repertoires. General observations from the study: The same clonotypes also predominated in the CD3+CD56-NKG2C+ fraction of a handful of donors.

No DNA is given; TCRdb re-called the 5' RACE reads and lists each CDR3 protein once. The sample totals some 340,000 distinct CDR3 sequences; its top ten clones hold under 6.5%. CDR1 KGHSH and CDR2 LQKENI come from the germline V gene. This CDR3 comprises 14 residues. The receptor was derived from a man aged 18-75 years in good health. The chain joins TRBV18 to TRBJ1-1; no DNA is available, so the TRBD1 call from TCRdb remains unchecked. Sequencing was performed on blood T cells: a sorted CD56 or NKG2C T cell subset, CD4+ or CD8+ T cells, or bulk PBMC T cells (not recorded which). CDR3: CASSQRQGGTEAFF.